The sequence of this T cell receptor (beta chain) was determined in a study of cytomegalovirus exposure and HLA in healthy donors. General observations from the study: Three CMV-associated chains were confirmed in vitro to be specific for CMV antigens. Reportedly, cytomegalovirus status was diagnosed with high sensitivity and specificity. Subsequent analysis found a tendency for first-cohort TCR clusters to co-occur within the 120 or so validation repertoires.

Comment on this clone: What it recognizes is unknown.

Looked up from germline, CDR1 is MGHRA and CDR2 is YSYEKL. The ends lost 6 bases at V and 7 bases at J; junction bases unmatched: 15. This CDR3 comprises 16 residues. TCRdb's table, derived via immunoSEQ multiplex PCR, lists solely in-frame clones and lacks some. The table has 150,000 to 200,000 clones, 80% to 85% seen once. These donors were members of the roughly 120-subject validation cohort, a group separate from the approximately 670-subject first cohort. This sequence originates from a woman younger than 45 in good health and CMV-seronegative. V and J are TRBV4-1 and TRBJ1-1, with 9 bases lining up with TRBD1. Sample: PBMCs. The CDR3 here is CASRLSETGGIGEAFF. CDR3 sequence (DNA): TGCGCCAGCAGACTCTCAGAAACAGGGGGCATCGGTGAAGCTTTCTTT.